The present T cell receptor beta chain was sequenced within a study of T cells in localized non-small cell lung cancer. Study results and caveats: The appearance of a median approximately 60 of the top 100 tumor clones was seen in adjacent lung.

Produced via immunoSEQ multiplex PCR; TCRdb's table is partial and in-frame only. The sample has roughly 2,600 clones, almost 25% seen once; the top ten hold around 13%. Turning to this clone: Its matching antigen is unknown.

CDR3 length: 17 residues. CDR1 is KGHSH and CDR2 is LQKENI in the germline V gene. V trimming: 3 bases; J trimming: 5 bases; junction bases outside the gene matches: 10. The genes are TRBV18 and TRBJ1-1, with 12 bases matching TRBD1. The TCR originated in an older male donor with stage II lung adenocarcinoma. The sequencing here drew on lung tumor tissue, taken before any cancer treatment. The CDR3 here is CASSPVGTGGLGTEAFF. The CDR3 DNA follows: TGTGCCAGCTCACCTGTAGGGACAGGGGGCTTGGGAACTGAAGCTTTCTTT.